This T cell receptor (beta chain) was identified in a study of T-cell memory formation after mild COVID-19. This CDR3 is built from 13 residues. Germline CDR1 reads SGHTA; CDR2 reads FQGTGA. The germline V and J ends were trimmed by 6 bases and 4 bases, with 12 bases remaining between them. Via MiXCR, TCRdb re-called the 5' RACE reads, giving one row per CDR3 protein. Among 100,000 or so distinct CDR3 sequences listed, over 8.5% were seen once. This clonotype occurred a few times. The genes are TRBV7-3 and TRBJ1-1, with D possibly TRBD1 on 5 matching bases. This TCR was recovered from a man younger than 35 who had mild COVID-19 (a few samples of this study predate the infection). Cell type and time point are not known. Sequences were obtained from PBMCs or a T cell subset sorted from them (not recorded which). The CDR3 sequence is CASSGDFLTEAFF. The CDR3 DNA reads as TGTGCCAGCAGTGGGGACTTCCTCACTGAAGCTTTCTTT.